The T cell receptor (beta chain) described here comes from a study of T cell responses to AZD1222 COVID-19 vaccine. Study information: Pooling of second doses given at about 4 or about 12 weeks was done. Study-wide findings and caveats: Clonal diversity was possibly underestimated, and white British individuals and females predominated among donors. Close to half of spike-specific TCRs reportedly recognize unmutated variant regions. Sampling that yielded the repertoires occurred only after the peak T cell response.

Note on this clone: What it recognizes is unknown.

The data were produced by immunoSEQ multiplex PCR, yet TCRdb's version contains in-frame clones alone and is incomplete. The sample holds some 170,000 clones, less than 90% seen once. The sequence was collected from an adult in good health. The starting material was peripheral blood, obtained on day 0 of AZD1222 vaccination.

The CDR3 region has the DNA TGTGCCAGCAGCTTAGCAGGGGGCTTGGATTCACCCCTCCACTTT. Translated, it gives CASSLAGGLDSPLHF. This sequence joins TRBV7-3 and TRBJ1-6; 8 nucleotides agree with TRBD1. Looked up from germline, CDR1 is SGHTA and CDR2 is FQGTGA. The V and J ends lost 2 bases and 8 bases, in that order; junction bases with no gene match: 5. This CDR3 is built from 15 residues.